The 22 T cell receptor beta chains reported below all come from one sample, sequenced in a study of regulatory T cells in long-lasting Graves disease. Time point meaning: persistent/refractory GD, antithyroid drugs over 5 years with positive TRAb. Scientists built the TCR library using RNA that was extracted from PBMCs. Relying on iRepertoire HTBI primers and Arm-PCR of CDR3 regions, the team built TCR beta libraries. TCRdb re-called the multiplex PCR reads with MiXCR, one entry per CDR3 protein. The data hold some 370,000 distinct CDR3 sequences, with around 23% observed a single time. The starting material was peripheral blood mononuclear cells (PBMCs), obtained when the disease was refractory, from a patient treated with antithyroid drugs. The source is a woman in her forties with Graves disease.

The rearrangement joins TRBV3-1 to TRBJ2-7; D gene ambiguous. From germline, CDR1 is LGHDT and CDR2 YNNKEL (reference sequence). This CDR3 is built from 11 residues. Trimming shortened V by 4 bases and J by 5 bases, and 6 bases separated the two germline ends. This CDR3 reads CASSLSHEQYF. The CDR3 DNA reads TGTGCCAGCAGCCTCAGTCACGAGCAGTACTTC.

This clonotype appeared many times. V usage is TRBV2 and J usage is TRBJ2-5; the D is unclear. Germline V gene lookup returns CDR1 SNHLY and CDR2 FYNNEI. Trimming left V 3 bases short and J 5 bases short, with 10 bases between. The CDR3 is 13 residues long. The CDR3 sequence: CASSDGLGETQYF. DNA of the CDR3: TGTGCCAGCAGTGACGGCTTGGGGGAGACCCAGTACTTC.

This clonotype was picked up a small number of times. The chain combines TRBV7-8 with TRBJ1-1; D is ambiguous. CDR3 size: 12 residues. V was cut by 0 bases and J by 10 bases, with 9 bases left in between. In germline, CDR1 is SGHVS, CDR2 FQNEAQ. The CDR3 region has the DNA TGTGCCAGCAGCTTAGCCCTAAAGGGAGCTTTCTTT. This codes for CASSLALKGAFF.

This clonotype showed up just a few times. The chain is built from TRBV15 and TRBJ1-6; D is perhaps TRBD1 (6 bases). The germline CDR1 and CDR2 sequences are LNHNV and YYDKDF (reference sequence). V lost 0 bases and J lost 10, with 13 bases in between. The CDR3 is 15 amino acids. The CDR3 here is CATSRDGGGRSPLHF. The CDR3 nucleotides are TGTGCCACCAGCAGAGATGGAGGGGGTCGATCACCCCTCCACTTT.

This clonotype has a count of ten or more. V gene TRBV11-1 combines with J gene TRBJ1-1, with D maybe TRBD1 (5 bases). The V gene lost 5 bases and the J gene lost 4 bases, with 11 bases spanning the gap. Germline-derived CDR1 and CDR2 are SGHAT and FQDESV (reference sequence). This CDR3 comprises 13 residues. The chain's CDR3 is CASSPGWATEAFF. CDR3 DNA: TGTGCCAGCAGCCCAGGGTGGGCCACTGAAGCTTTCTTT.

This clonotype was recorded a few times. This chain uses TRBV6-1 with TRBJ2-7; a weak D match, TRBD2 (5 bases). Germline lookup yields CDR1 MNHNS and CDR2 SASEGT. Between the trimmed V and J ends, which lost 7 bases and 3 bases, there was a span of 22 bases. This CDR3 comprises 16 residues. CDR3 DNA sequence: TGTGCCAGCATCGAAAACCTATGGGAGATTAGCTACGAGCAGTACTTC. Residues: CASIENLWEISYEQYF.

In its sample, this clonotype was seen a few times. J is TRBJ2-5 and V is TRBV5-6; D is undetermined. V dropped 5 bases and J dropped 1 base, with 18 bases sitting between them. Per the germline V gene, CDR1 is SGHDT and CDR2 is YYEEEE. This CDR3 is built from 16 residues. CDR3 DNA sequence: TGTGCCAGCAGTTTTGCCTCTAATACGATCCAAGAGACCCAGTACTTC. Amino acid sequence: CASSFASNTIQETQYF.

The CDR3 DNA sequence: TGCGCCAGCAGCTTCATGACAGGGGCTATCTACGAGCAGTACTTC. Translated, it gives CASSFMTGAIYEQYF. V is TRBV5-1 and J is TRBJ2-7; TRBD1 matches 8 bases. V trimming: 2 bases; J trimming: 3 bases; junction bases outside the gene matches: 7. There are 15 residues in the CDR3. Germline lookup yields CDR1 SGHRS and CDR2 YFSETQ.

This clonotype came up many times. The rearrangement joins TRBV11-2 to TRBJ2-7; D tentatively reads TRBD1 or TRBD2 (5 bases each). This CDR3 is built from 14 residues. V was pared by 1 base and J by 6 bases, with 13 bases between. Germline V gene data show CDR1 as SGHAT and CDR2 as FQNNGV. This chain's CDR3 is CASSLAFEGSEQYF. The CDR3 DNA reads TGTGCCAGCAGCTTAGCCTTTGAGGGGTCCGAGCAGTACTTC.

The CDR3 protein is CASSVAGRETQYF. CDR3 DNA sequence: TGTGCCAGCAGCGTAGCGGGGCGGGAGACCCAGTACTTC. V gene TRBV9 combines with J gene TRBJ2-5; D could derive from TRBD1 or TRBD2 (5 bases each). V shed 0 bases and J shed 5 bases, with 8 bases lying between them. Germline CDR1 reads SGDLS; CDR2 reads YYNGEE. The CDR3 loop spans 13 amino acids.

In its sample, this clonotype was seen many times. The chain is built from TRBV4-2 and TRBJ1-1; D ambiguous. This CDR3 contains 13 residues. V was trimmed by 4 bases and J by 5 bases, leaving 11 bases between them. Per the germline V gene, CDR1 is LGHNA and CDR2 is YNFKEQ. CDR3 sequence reads: CASSPSIDTEAFF. The CDR3 DNA reads as TGTGCCAGCAGCCCCTCGATAGATACTGAAGCTTTCTTT.

This clonotype was counted ten times or more. The gene calls are TRBV28 and TRBJ2-7; TRBD2 matches 10 bases. The CDR3 is 17 amino acids. The V segment lost 4 bases and the J segment 5 bases; nucleotides outside the gene matches: 14. Germline V lookup: CDR1 MDHEN, CDR2 SYDVKM. The CDR3 bases are TGTGCCAGCAGTTGGGGGATCCTATCTAGCGGGAGCCACGAGCAGTACTTC. This sequence encodes CASSWGILSSGSHEQYF.

This clonotype was seen only once. V usage is TRBV6-1 and J usage is TRBJ2-7, with 7 nucleotides matching TRBD2. Germline V CDR1 and CDR2: MNHNS, SASEGT. Germline trimming cut 6 bases from V and 1 base from J; bases unmatched to any gene: 9. The CDR3 consists of 15 residues. Here the CDR3 reads CASSLGDSGSYEQYF. The CDR3 DNA sequence: TGTGCCAGCAGCTTAGGGGATAGCGGGTCCTACGAGCAGTACTTC.

About this clonotype itself: This CDR3 is missing its conserved last phenylalanine or tryptophan, likely due to a read error. The chain joins TRBV11-2 to TRBJ2-5, with D uncertain. The V and J ends lost 3 bases and 3 bases respectively, with 11 bases between them. The CDR3 covers 14 residues. Germline lookup yields CDR1 SGHAT and CDR2 FQNNGV. The CDR3 coding sequence is TGTGCCAGCAGCTTCTGGGGTAGTGAAGAGACCCAGTACTCC. Translation: CASSFWGSEETQYS.

This clonotype has a count of ten or more. The chain couples TRBV10-3 to TRBJ1-5; no definite D call. The CDR3 sequence is 13 residues long. V gave up 6 bases and J gave up 4 bases, with 10 bases separating them. The germline gives CDR1 ENHRY, CDR2 SYGVKD. CDR3 DNA: TGTGCCATCAGCGAACAAACAAATCAGCCCCAGCATTTT. Translation: CAISEQTNQPQHF.

A few counts support this clonotype. This chain uses TRBV10-3 with TRBJ2-5; a weak D match, TRBD1 (5 bases). The CDR3 spans 14 residues. Looked up from germline, CDR1 is ENHRY and CDR2 is SYGVKD. V was pared by 4 bases and J by 4 bases, with 13 bases between. This CDR3 reads CAISGDLGAETQYF. CDR3 nucleotides: TGTGCCATCAGTGGGGATCTTGGGGCAGAGACCCAGTACTTC.

About this clonotype itself: It differs at one base from a far larger clone, so likely a read error. The V gene is TRBV28, the J gene TRBJ2-3; D is unresolved. Near its end, the DNA agrees better with TRBJ2-5, so the J call may be wrong. This CDR3 comprises 13 residues. CDR1 and CDR2 (germline): MDHEN, SYDVKM. CDR3 DNA sequence: TGTGCCAGCAGTTTTTTTGAGAAAGAGGCCCAGTACTTC. Amino acid sequence: CASSFFEKEAQYF.

The chain couples TRBV3-1 to TRBJ1-5; tentative D call: TRBD1 (5 bases). Deletions cut 5 bases from V and 9 bases from J, with 14 bases between. The CDR3 is 13 amino acids. CDR1 is LGHDT and CDR2 is YNNKEL in the germline V gene (reference sequence). The CDR3 nucleotides are TGTGCCAGCAGCATAGGGGCCGGTGGGCCCCAGCATTTT. Translation: CASSIGAGGPQHF.

This sequence joins TRBV19 and TRBJ2-5, with TRBD2 matching over 15 bases. CDR3 length: 20 amino acids. Germline V gene sequence: CDR1 LNHDA, CDR2 SQIVND (reference sequence). The junction had 14 bases not matched to a gene; V was cut back by 4 bases and J by 2 bases. CDR3 in amino acids: CASSTDKGLAGGPIQETQYF. DNA of the CDR3: TGTGCCAGTAGTACAGATAAAGGACTAGCGGGAGGGCCAATTCAAGAGACCCAGTACTTC. Combining the CDR3 with reference TRBV19 and TRBJ2-5 gives the whole variable domain DGGITQSPKYLFRKEGQNVTLSCEQNLNHDAMYWYRQDPGQGLRLIYYSQIVNDFQKGDIAEGYSVSREKKESFPLTVTSAQKNPTAFYLCASSTDKGLAGGPIQETQYFGPGTRLLVL.

This clonotype came up many times. The chain links TRBV28 to TRBJ2-7, with TRBD2 matching 8 bases. CDR3 length: 14 residues. With 10 bases clipped from V and 7 bases from J, the junction kept 15 bases outside the gene matches. CDR1 and CDR2 from the germline V gene are MDHEN and SYDVKM. The CDR3 sequence: CATRSGSGMREQYF. CDR3 DNA: TGTGCCACCCGGAGTGGTAGCGGGATGAGGGAGCAGTACTTC.

This chain links TRBV10-3 with TRBJ2-7, with D perhaps TRBD1 (7 bases). Trimming pared 0 bases from V and 4 bases from J, leaving 10 bases between. CDR1 is ENHRY and CDR2 is SYGVKD in the germline V gene. There are 14 residues in the CDR3. CDR3 coding DNA: TGTGCCATCAGTGAGTCGTCAGGGGGGTACGAGCAGTACTTC. Translating it yields CAISESSGGYEQYF.

This clonotype was recorded many times. CDR3 nucleotides: TGTGCCAGCAGTTTCGCCCTTTGGCGGGGGTCCTACGAGCAGTACTTC. It encodes CASSFALWRGSYEQYF. V gene TRBV28 combines with J gene TRBJ2-7; 7 bases agree with TRBD2. Germline CDR1 and CDR2: MDHEN and SYDVKM. The CDR3 runs to 16 residues. V was pared by 3 bases and J by 1 base, with 9 bases of the junction left unmatched.